One sample yielded the 32 T cell receptor beta chains listed below, sequenced in a study of CD8 T cells in Susac syndrome. An amount of RNA that ranged from roughly 0.45 to 1 ug was reverse transcribed with random hexamers. TCRdb reanalysed the immunoSEQ multiplex PCR reads using MiXCR and keeps one entry per CDR3 protein. The data contain 100,000 to 150,000 distinct CDR3 sequences, more than 85% of them singletons. The material sequenced was CD8+ T cells from PBMCs. The receptors derive from a human donor with multiple sclerosis.

The chain has TRBV19 and TRBJ2-5, with 7 bases identical to TRBD2. CDR3 length: 15 amino acids. CDR1 is LNHDA and CDR2 is SQIVND in the germline V gene (reference sequence). The junction had 4 bases not matched to a gene; V was cut back by 3 bases and J by 0 bases. The CDR3 DNA follows: TGTGCCAGTAGTATCTCAAGCGGGGACCAAGAGACCCAGTACTTC. Protein: CASSISSGDQETQYF.

This chain connects TRBV4-2 to TRBJ2-7; 10 bases are a match to TRBD1. CDR3 length: 17 amino acids. Per germline, CDR1 LGHNA and CDR2 YNFKEQ. V shed 0 bases and J 4 bases; nucleotides not matched to a gene: 9. The CDR3 DNA reads TGTGCCAGCAGCCAAGAGGGGCCGGGACAGGGGAGTTACGAGCAGTACGTC. Encoded protein: CASSQEGPGQGSYEQYV.

J is TRBJ2-1 and V is TRBV11-2; 10 bases match TRBD2. The CDR3 consists of 15 residues. The J segment lost 1 base and the V segment lost 5 bases, leaving 2 bases of the junction unmatched. CDR1 is SGHAT, CDR2 FQNNGV, per germline. The CDR3 sequence: CASSRAGGSYNEQFF. The DNA of the CDR3 is TGTGCCAGCAGCAGAGCGGGAGGGTCCTACAATGAGCAGTTCTTC.

For the CDR3, the DNA is TGTGCCAGCAGTCGGACCGGGACAGCCACTCTCCCCTCTGGAAACACCATATATTTT. Amino acids: CASSRTGTATLPSGNTIYF. This sequence joins TRBV28 and TRBJ1-3, with 7 bases that match TRBD1. This CDR3 contains 19 residues. Germline V lookup: CDR1 MDHEN, CDR2 SYDVKM. V was pared by 5 bases and J by 0 bases, with 16 bases of the junction left unmatched.

V usage is TRBV29-1 and J usage is TRBJ2-5, with 11 bases that match TRBD2. The J segment lost 5 bases and the V segment lost 3 bases, leaving 17 bases of the junction unmatched. This CDR3 comprises 18 residues. Germline-derived CDR1 and CDR2 are SQVTM and ANQGSEA. CDR3 sequence (DNA): TGCAGCGTTGATGACTTACGAACTAGCGGGGGCCCGGAGGAGACCCAGTACTTC. Translation: CSVDDLRTSGGPEETQYF.

The rearrangement joins TRBV7-9 to TRBJ2-7; 7 nucleotides match TRBD2. The V and J ends lost 5 bases and 2 bases, in that order; junction bases with no gene match: 18. CDR3 length: 18 amino acids. The germline gives CDR1 SEHNR, CDR2 FQNEAQ (reference sequence). CDR3 DNA sequence: TGTGCCAGCAGCCGGGGGGATAACGGGCGGCTAGACACCTACGAGCAGTACTTC. Protein sequence: CASSRGDNGRLDTYEQYF. Together with reference TRBV7-9 and TRBJ2-7, the CDR3 gives the full variable domain: DTGVSQNPRHKITKRGQNVTFRCDPISEHNRLYWYRQTLGQGPEFLTYFQNEAQLEKSRLLSDRFSAERPKGSFSTLEIQRTEQGDSAMYLCASSRGDNGRLDTYEQYFGPGTRLTVT.

This chain links TRBV27 with TRBJ2-1; D not resolved. The length of the CDR3 is 13 residues. The V end was cut by 4 bases, the J end by 7 bases, with 11 bases between. Germline V lookup: CDR1 MNHEY, CDR2 SMNVEV (reference sequence). For the CDR3, the DNA is TGTGCCAGCAGTTACGAAGGGCGGAATGAGCAGTTCTTC. It translates to CASSYEGRNEQFF.

This chain links TRBV29-1 with TRBJ2-7; no definite D call. The germline V gene encodes CDR1 SQVTM and CDR2 ANQGSEA. The CDR3 has 12 residues. Trimming removed 4 bases at V and 2 bases at J, with 9 bases between. In DNA form, the CDR3 reads TGCAGCGTTGGGAACGAAACCTACGAGCAGTACTTC. Protein: CSVGNETYEQYF.

This chain connects TRBV9 to TRBJ2-1; 8 nucleotides agree with TRBD2. Germline CDR1 and CDR2: SGDLS and YYNGEE. After removal of 1 base from V and 6 bases from J, the junction contained 9 bases not matched to a gene. This CDR3 is built from 16 residues. The CDR3 spells CASSVSAGGLLNEQFF. CDR3 nucleotide sequence: TGTGCCAGCAGCGTATCCGCGGGGGGACTTCTCAATGAGCAGTTCTTC.

V and J are TRBV5-6 and TRBJ2-7, with 7 bases aligning to TRBD2. CDR1 is SGHDT, CDR2 YYEEEE, per germline. The CDR3 consists of 16 residues. V gave up 4 bases and J gave up 0 bases; unmatched junction bases: 10. CDR3 region: CASSPEAGLSSYEQYF. CDR3 bases: TGTGCCAGCAGCCCCGAAGCGGGGCTGAGCTCCTACGAGCAGTACTTC.

V usage is TRBV11-2 and J usage is TRBJ2-7, with D perhaps TRBD1 or TRBD2 (5 bases each). The CDR3 loop spans 14 amino acids. The V and J ends lost 5 bases and 6 bases respectively, with 17 bases between them. The germline gives CDR1 SGHAT, CDR2 FQNNGV. The CDR3 nucleotides read TGTGCCAGCAGCCACCAGGGACGGCCTGCCGAGCAGTACTTC. This encodes CASSHQGRPAEQYF.

The V call is TRBV4-2, the J call TRBJ1-2, with no clear D. Germline CDR1 LGHNA, CDR2 YNFKEQ. This CDR3 comprises 14 residues. The V and J ends lost 5 bases and 2 bases respectively, with 12 bases between them. The CDR3 nucleotides are TGTGCCAGCAGCTCCCGGGGTAGGAACTATGGCTACACCTTC. Protein product: CASSSRGRNYGYTF.

The rearrangement uses TRBV5-6 and TRBJ1-2; TRBD1 is a possible D gene (5 bases). The germline V and J ends were trimmed by 4 bases and 7 bases, with 14 bases remaining between them. The CDR3 has 13 amino acids. Per the germline V gene, CDR1 is SGHDT and CDR2 is YYEEEE. The CDR3, as DNA: TGTGCCAGCAGCATCGGTGGTCAGGGTGGCTACACCTTC. Residues: CASSIGGQGGYTF. The whole variable domain, filled in from reference TRBV5-6 and TRBJ1-2, reads DAGVTQSPTHLIKTRGQQVTLRCSPKSGHDTVSWYQQALGQGPQFIFQYYEEEERQRGNFPDRFSGHQFPNYSSELNVNALLLGDSALYLCASSIGGQGGYTFGSGTRLTVV.

The chain employs TRBV27 and TRBJ1-4; D is unresolved. V shed 5 bases and J shed 8 bases, with 12 bases lying between them. CDR1 is MNHEY and CDR2 is SMNVEV in the germline V gene (reference sequence). This CDR3 has 13 amino acids. Here the CDR3 reads CASSPGSGEKLFF. CDR3 DNA: TGTGCCAGCAGTCCGGGGTCTGGGGAAAAACTGTTTTTT.

The V gene is TRBV9, the J gene TRBJ2-3, with a possible D match to TRBD1 (6 bases). Trimming left V 0 bases short and J 0 bases short, with 8 bases between. The CDR3 loop spans 15 amino acids. CDR1 is SGDLS and CDR2 is YYNGEE in the germline V gene. The CDR3 coding sequence is TGTGCCAGCAGCGTAGAGGGGACAAGCACAGATACGCAGTATTTT. This codes for CASSVEGTSTDTQYF.

The chain recombines TRBV9 with TRBJ2-3, with 9 positions matching TRBD1. Germline loops: CDR1 SGDLS, CDR2 YYNGEE. The CDR3 consists of 15 residues. The V gene end was trimmed by 3 bases and the J gene end by 3 bases; junction bases not matched to a gene: 5. The CDR3 coding sequence is TGTGCCAGCAGCGCCGCCGGGACAGGGACAGATACGCAGTATTTT. This codes for CASSAAGTGTDTQYF.

The chain couples TRBV7-9 to TRBJ2-1, with D uncertain. V was pared by 2 bases and J by 5 bases, with 7 bases between. The CDR3 consists of 13 residues. Germline loops: CDR1 SEHNR, CDR2 FQNEAQ (reference sequence). The CDR3 is CASSLSADNEQFF. CDR3 sequence (DNA): TGTGCCAGCAGCTTATCCGCGGACAATGAGCAGTTCTTC.

This chain joins TRBV24-1 and TRBJ2-1; TRBD1 aligns across 10 bases. CDR1 is KGHDR, CDR2 SFDVKD, per germline. With 5 bases clipped from V and 10 bases from J, the junction kept 7 bases outside the gene matches. The CDR3 covers 14 residues. In DNA, the CDR3 is TGTGCCACCAGTGGGACAGGGGGATCCTGGGAGCAGTTCTTC. Its protein is CATSGTGGSWEQFF.

As to this clonotype: The junction differs from germline at one of its ends, possibly a read error. This rearrangement joins TRBV28 to TRBJ2-3; possibly TRBD2 for D (5 bases). Germline assignment: CDR1 MDHEN and CDR2 SYDVKM. The CDR3 consists of 11 residues. This CDR3 is CASSLPGTLYF. CDR3 nucleotide sequence: TGTGCCAGCAGTTTACCGGGAACGCTGTATTTT.

The rearrangement links TRBV14 to TRBJ2-5; D not certain. Germline V gene sequence: CDR1 SGHDN, CDR2 FVKESK. CDR3 length: 13 residues. V was pared by 1 base and J by 4 bases, with 7 bases between. This CDR3 is CASSQGRLETQYF. The CDR3, as DNA: TGTGCCAGCAGCCAAGGCAGGCTAGAGACCCAGTACTTC.

The chain links TRBV7-9 to TRBJ2-4; D might be TRBD1 (5 bases). In germline, CDR1 is SEHNR, CDR2 FQNEAQ (reference sequence). The CDR3 contains 14 residues. V lost 3 bases and J 0 bases, leaving 6 bases between the germline ends. The CDR3 here is CASSLDIAKNIQYF. The CDR3 DNA follows: TGTGCCAGCAGCTTGGACATAGCCAAAAACATTCAGTACTTC.

The chain recombines TRBV30 with TRBJ1-1; 11 bases align to TRBD1. The CDR3 is 18 amino acids. Germline CDR1 GTSNPN, CDR2 SVGIG (reference sequence). Losses at the gene ends were 4 bases for V and 5 bases for J; bases not matched to a gene: 18. DNA for the CDR3: TGTGCCTGGACTCTCTTAAAACCGGGACAGGGGGATGGAACTGAAGCTTTCTTT. It specifies CAWTLLKPGQGDGTEAFF.

The V and J genes are TRBV10-3 and TRBJ1-5; D possibly corresponds to TRBD1 (6 bases). Between the trimmed V and J ends, which lost 4 bases and 9 bases, there was a span of 13 bases. Germline lookup yields CDR1 ENHRY and CDR2 SYGVKD. The CDR3 loop spans 13 amino acids. The CDR3 loop reads CAISVDRPRPQHF. In DNA form, the CDR3 reads TGTGCCATCAGTGTAGACAGGCCGCGGCCCCAGCATTTT.

The chain uses TRBV2 and TRBJ1-1; D call uncertain. V was clipped by 1 base and J by 1 base, with 13 bases between them. Germline values: CDR1 SNHLY, CDR2 FYNNEI. CDR3 length: 16 residues. CDR3: CASSEESPGSNTEAFF. In nucleotides, the CDR3 is TGTGCCAGCAGTGAAGAAAGCCCGGGGTCGAACACTGAAGCTTTCTTT. Complete variable domain (other parts from reference TRBV2 and TRBJ1-1): EPEVTQTPSHQVTQMGQEVILRCVPISNHLYFYWYRQILGQKVEFLVSFYNNEISEKSEIFDDQFSVERPDGSNFTLKIRSTKLEDSAMYFCASSEESPGSNTEAFFGQGTRLTVV.

J is TRBJ2-1 and V is TRBV20-1; D could derive from TRBD1 or TRBD2 (6 bases each). Germline CDR1 and CDR2: DFQATT and SNEGSKA (reference sequence). With 0 bases removed from V and 2 bases from J, the gap between germline ends came to 17 bases. CDR3 length: 17 amino acids. The CDR3 nucleotides are TGCAGTGCTAGAGATCTCTGGGGGGCTGATACCTACAATGAGCAGTTCTTC. It yields the protein CSARDLWGADTYNEQFF.

The chain joins TRBV12-3 or TRBV12-4 to TRBJ2-1; 8 positions match TRBD1. The length of the CDR3 is 15 residues. Losses at the gene ends were 3 bases for V and 4 bases for J; bases not matched to a gene: 5. This CDR3 is CASSFNRDRYNEQFF. CDR3 nucleotide sequence: TGTGCCAGCAGTTTTAACCGGGACAGGTACAATGAGCAGTTCTTC.

This chain uses TRBV20-1 with TRBJ1-2, with D unresolved. V gave up 6 bases and J gave up 6 bases, with 14 bases separating them. Germline V gene sequence: CDR1 DFQATT, CDR2 SNEGSKA (reference sequence). The CDR3 totals 12 residues. CDR3 residues: CSASGVSDGYTF. The DNA for the CDR3 is TGCAGTGCCTCTGGGGTATCGGATGGCTACACCTTC.

This rearrangement joins TRBV19 to TRBJ1-5; the D is unclear. Trimming stripped 3 bases from V and 4 bases from J, with 10 bases between. The CDR3 loop spans 14 amino acids. Germline CDR1 is LNHDA and CDR2 is SQIVND (reference sequence). This CDR3 is CASSMYRRNQPQHF. CDR3 DNA: TGTGCCAGTAGTATGTACCGGAGAAATCAGCCCCAGCATTTT.

The V call is TRBV20-1, the J call TRBJ1-5, with D hard to call. This CDR3 region has 12 residues. CDR1 is DFQATT and CDR2 is SNEGSKA in the germline V gene (reference sequence). V dropped 6 bases and J dropped 5 bases, with 11 bases sitting between them. The CDR3 DNA reads as TGCAGTGCCAGTGGAGGTTATCAGCCCCAGCATTTT. Amino acids: CSASGGYQPQHF.

J is TRBJ1-1 and V is TRBV12-3 or TRBV12-4; no firm D call. There are 14 residues in the CDR3. Trimming cost V 5 bases and J 5 bases, with 15 bases left between them. The CDR3 is CASSAGSRITEAFF. CDR3 bases: TGTGCCAGCAGTGCGGGATCGAGGATAACTGAAGCTTTCTTT.

V gene TRBV20-1 combines with J gene TRBJ1-2; 8 bases agree with TRBD1. Germline values: CDR1 DFQATT, CDR2 SNEGSKA (reference sequence). The junction had 5 bases not matched to a gene; V was cut back by 6 bases and J by 5 bases. The CDR3 runs to 12 residues. The CDR3 bases are TGCAGTGCCGACAGGGGTGCGTATGGCTACACCTTC. It specifies CSADRGAYGYTF.

The CDR3 DNA is TGTGCCAGCAGCTTGGCCGACAGGGCCCGAGAGCAGTACTTC. It yields the protein CASSLADRAREQYF. The chain uses TRBV5-4 and TRBJ2-7; 7 positions match TRBD1. The CDR3 covers 14 residues. J gave up 7 bases and V 0 bases, and 7 bases lay outside the gene matches. Germline V gene lookup returns CDR1 SGHNT and CDR2 YYREEE (reference sequence).